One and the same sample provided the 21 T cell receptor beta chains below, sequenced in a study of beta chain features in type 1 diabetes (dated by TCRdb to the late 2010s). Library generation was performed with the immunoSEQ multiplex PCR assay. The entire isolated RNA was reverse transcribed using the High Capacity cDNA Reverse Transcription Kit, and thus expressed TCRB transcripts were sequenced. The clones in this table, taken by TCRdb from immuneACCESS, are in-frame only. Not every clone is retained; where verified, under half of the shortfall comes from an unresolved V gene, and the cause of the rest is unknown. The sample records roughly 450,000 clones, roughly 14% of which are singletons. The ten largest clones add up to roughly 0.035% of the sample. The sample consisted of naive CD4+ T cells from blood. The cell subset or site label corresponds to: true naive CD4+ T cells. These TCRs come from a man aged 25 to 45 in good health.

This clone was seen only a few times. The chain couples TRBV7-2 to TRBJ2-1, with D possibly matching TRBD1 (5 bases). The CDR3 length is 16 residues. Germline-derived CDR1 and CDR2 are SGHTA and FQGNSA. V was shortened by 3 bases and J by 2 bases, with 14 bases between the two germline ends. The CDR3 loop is CASSLKRQTAYNEQFF. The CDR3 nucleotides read TGTGCCAGCAGCTTGAAACGACAGACAGCCTACAATGAGCAGTTCTTC.

CDR3 in DNA: TGTGCCAGCAGCGTGAGGGCATCCTACGAGCAGTACGTC. Translation: CASSVRASYEQYV. The chain combines TRBV7-2 with TRBJ2-7; D may be TRBD2 (5 bases). Germline CDR1 reads SGHTA; CDR2 reads FQGNSA. This CDR3 has 13 residues. V dropped 5 bases and J dropped 1 base, with 9 bases sitting between them.

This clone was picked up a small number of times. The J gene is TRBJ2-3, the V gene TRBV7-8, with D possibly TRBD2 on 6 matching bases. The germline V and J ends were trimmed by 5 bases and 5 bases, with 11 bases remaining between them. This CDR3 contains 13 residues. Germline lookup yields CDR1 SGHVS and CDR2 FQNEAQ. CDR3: CASSPRRGDTQYF. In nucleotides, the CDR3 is TGTGCCAGCAGCCCGAGGAGGGGAGATACGCAGTATTTT.

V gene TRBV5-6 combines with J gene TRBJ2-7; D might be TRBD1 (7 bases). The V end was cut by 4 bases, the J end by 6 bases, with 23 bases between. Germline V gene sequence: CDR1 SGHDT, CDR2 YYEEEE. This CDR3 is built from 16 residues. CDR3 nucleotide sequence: TGTGCCAGCAGCGCGGGACTGGATGACAGGGTGTCCGAGCAGTACGTC. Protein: CASSAGLDDRVSEQYV.

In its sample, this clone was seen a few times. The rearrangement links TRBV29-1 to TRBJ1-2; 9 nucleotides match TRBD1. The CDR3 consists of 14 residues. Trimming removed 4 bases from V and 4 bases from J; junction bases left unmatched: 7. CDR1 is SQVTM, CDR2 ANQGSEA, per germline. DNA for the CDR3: TGCAGCGTTGCGTCCGGACAGGGGATCTATGGCTACACCTTC. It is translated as CSVASGQGIYGYTF.

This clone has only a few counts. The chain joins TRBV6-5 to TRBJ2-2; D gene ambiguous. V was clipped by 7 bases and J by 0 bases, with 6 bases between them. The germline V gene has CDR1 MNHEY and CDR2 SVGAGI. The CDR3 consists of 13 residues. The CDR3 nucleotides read TGTGCCAGCAAAGGGACGAACACCGGGGAGCTGTTTTTT. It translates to CASKGTNTGELFF.

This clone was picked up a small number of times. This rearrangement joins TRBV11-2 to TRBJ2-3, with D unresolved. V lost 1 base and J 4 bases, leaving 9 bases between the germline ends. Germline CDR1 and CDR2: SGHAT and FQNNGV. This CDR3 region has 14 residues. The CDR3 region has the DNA TGTGCCAGCAGCTTAGTTGTTTCCGCAGATACGCAGTATTTT. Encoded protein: CASSLVVSADTQYF.

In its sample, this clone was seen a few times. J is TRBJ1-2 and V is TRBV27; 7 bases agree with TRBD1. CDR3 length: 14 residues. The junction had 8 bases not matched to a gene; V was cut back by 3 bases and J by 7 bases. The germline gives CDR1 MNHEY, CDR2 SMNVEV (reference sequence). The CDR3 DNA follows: TGTGCCAGCAGTTTGAGCGACAGGGTGGCTGGCTACACCTTC. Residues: CASSLSDRVAGYTF.

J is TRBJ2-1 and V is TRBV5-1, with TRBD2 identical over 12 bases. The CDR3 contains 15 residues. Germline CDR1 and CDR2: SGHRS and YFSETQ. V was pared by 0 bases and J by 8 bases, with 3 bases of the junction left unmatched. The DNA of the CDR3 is TGCGCCAGCAGCTTGGGACTAGCGGGAGACTATGAGCAGTTCTTC. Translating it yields CASSLGLAGDYEQFF.

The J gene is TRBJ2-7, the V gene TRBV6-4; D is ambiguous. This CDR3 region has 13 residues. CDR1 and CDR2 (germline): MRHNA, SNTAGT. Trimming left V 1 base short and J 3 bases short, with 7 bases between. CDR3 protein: CASSDFGNYEQYV. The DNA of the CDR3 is TGTGCCAGCAGTGACTTCGGAAACTACGAGCAGTACGTC.

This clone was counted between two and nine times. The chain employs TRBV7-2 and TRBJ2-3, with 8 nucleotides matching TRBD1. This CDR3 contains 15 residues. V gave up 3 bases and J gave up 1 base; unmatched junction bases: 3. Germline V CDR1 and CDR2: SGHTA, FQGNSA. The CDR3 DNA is TGTGCCAGCAGCTTCGACAGGGGCGGCACAGATACGCAGTATTTT. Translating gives CASSFDRGGTDTQYF.

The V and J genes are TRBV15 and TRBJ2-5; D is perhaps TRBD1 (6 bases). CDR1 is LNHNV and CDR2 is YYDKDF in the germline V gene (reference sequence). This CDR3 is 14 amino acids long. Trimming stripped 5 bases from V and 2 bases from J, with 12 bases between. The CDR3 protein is CATSGGGGQETQYF. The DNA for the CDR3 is TGTGCCACCAGCGGGGGCGGCGGGCAAGAGACCCAGTACTTC.

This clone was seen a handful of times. The chain's CDR3 is CASSFAGDDSPLHF. The CDR3 nucleotides read TGCGCCAGCAGCTTTGCAGGGGATGACTCACCCCTCCACTTT. This chain links TRBV5-1 with TRBJ1-6; the D gene is possibly TRBD1 (6 bases). This CDR3 has 14 residues. V was pared by 2 bases and J by 10 bases, with 13 bases between. The germline V gene has CDR1 SGHRS and CDR2 YFSETQ.

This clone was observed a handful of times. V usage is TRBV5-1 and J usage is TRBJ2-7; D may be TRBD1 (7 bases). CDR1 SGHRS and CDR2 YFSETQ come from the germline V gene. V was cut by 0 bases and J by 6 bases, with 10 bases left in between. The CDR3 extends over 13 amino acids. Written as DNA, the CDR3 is TGCGCCAGCAGCTTGGGACAGGGAGGCGAGCAGTACGTC. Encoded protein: CASSLGQGGEQYV.

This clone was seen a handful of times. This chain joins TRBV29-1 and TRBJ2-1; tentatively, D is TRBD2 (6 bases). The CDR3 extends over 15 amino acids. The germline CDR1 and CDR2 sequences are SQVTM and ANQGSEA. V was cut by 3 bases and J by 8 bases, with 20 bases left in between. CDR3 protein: CSVENPQRTTHEQFF. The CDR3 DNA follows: TGCAGCGTTGAGAACCCCCAGCGGACTACACATGAGCAGTTCTTC.

The DNA of the CDR3 is TGCGCCAGCAGCCAGGGGCCCATGGGACAAGGGAATGAGCAGTTCTTC. This translates into CASSQGPMGQGNEQFF. V and J are TRBV4-3 and TRBJ2-1, with D possibly TRBD1 on 6 matching bases. With 3 bases removed from V and 7 bases from J, the gap between germline ends came to 19 bases. Germline assignment: CDR1 LGHNA and CDR2 YSLEER. This CDR3 has 16 residues.

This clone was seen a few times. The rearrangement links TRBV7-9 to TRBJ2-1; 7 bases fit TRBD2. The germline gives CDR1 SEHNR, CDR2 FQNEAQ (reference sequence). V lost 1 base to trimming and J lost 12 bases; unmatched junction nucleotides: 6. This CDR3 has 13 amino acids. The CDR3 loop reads CASSLESGMGQFF. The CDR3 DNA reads TGTGCCAGCAGCTTAGAGAGCGGGATGGGGCAGTTCTTC.

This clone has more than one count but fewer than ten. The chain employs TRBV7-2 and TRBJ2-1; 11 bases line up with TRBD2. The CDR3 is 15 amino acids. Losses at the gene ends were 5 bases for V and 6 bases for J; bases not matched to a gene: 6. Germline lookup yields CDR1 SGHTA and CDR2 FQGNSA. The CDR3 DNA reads TGTGCCAGCAGCCTCTCCGGACTAGCGGGCAATGAGCAGTTCTTC. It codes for CASSLSGLAGNEQFF. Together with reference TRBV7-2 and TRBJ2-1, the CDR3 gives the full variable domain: GAGVSQSPSNKVTEKGKDVELRCDPISGHTALYWYRQSLGQGLEFLIYFQGNSAPDKSGLPSDRFSAERTGGSVSTLTIQRTQQEDSAVYLCASSLSGLAGNEQFFGPGTRLTVL.

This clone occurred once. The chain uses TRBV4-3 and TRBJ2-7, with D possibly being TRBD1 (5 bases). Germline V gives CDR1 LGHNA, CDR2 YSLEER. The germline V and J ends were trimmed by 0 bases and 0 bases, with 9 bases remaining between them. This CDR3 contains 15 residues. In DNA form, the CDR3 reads TGCGCCAGCAGCCAAGATACAGGTTACTCCTACGAGCAGTACGTC. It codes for CASSQDTGYSYEQYV.

The CDR3 coding sequence is TGCGCCAGCAGCCAAGAAGGTAGGGCTAATGAGCAGTTCTTC. Amino acid sequence: CASSQEGRANEQFF. The rearrangement links TRBV4-3 to TRBJ2-1; D remains unclear. The germline CDR1 and CDR2 sequences are LGHNA and YSLEER. This CDR3 region has 14 residues. V was pared by 0 bases and J by 7 bases, with 10 bases between.

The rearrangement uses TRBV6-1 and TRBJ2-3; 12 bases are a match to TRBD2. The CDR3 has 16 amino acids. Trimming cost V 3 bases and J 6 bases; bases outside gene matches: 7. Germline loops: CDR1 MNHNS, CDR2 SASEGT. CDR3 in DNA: TGTGCCAGCAGTGACAGACTAGCGGGAGATCATGATACGCAGTATTTT. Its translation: CASSDRLAGDHDTQYF.